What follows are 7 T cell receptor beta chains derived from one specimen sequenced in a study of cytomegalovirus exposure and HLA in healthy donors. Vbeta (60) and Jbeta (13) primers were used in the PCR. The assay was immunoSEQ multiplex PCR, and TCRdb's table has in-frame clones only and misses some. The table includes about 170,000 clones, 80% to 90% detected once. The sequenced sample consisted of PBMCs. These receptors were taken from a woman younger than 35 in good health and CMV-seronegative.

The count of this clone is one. The CDR3 DNA reads as TGTGCCAGCAGCCAGCGGGAGACAGGGCCTAACTATGGCTACACCTTC. Amino acid sequence: CASSQRETGPNYGYTF. The chain couples TRBV7-2 to TRBJ1-2, with 7 positions matching TRBD1. The length of the CDR3 is 16 residues. Germline V lookup: CDR1 SGHTA, CDR2 FQGNSA. V shed 5 bases and J 0 bases; nucleotides not matched to a gene: 9.

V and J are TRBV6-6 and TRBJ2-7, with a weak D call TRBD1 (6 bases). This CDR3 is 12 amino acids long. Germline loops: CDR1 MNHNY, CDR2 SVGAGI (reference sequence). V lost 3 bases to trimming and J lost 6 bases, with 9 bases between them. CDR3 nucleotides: TGTGCCAGCAGTTATTGGGGGCCCGAGCAGTACTTC. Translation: CASSYWGPEQYF.

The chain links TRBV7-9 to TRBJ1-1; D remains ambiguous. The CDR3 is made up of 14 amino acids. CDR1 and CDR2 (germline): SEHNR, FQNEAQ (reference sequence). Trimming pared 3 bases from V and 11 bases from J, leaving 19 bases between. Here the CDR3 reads CASSFGEGGWEAFF. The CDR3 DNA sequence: TGTGCCAGCAGCTTTGGGGAGGGAGGTTGGGAGGCTTTCTTT.

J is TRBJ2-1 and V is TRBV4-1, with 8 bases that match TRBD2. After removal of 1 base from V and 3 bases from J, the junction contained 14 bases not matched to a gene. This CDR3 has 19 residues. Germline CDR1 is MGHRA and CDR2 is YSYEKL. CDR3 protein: CASSQGPSETSEYYNEQFF. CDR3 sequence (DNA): TGCGCCAGCAGCCAAGGGCCGTCAGAGACTAGCGAGTACTACAATGAGCAGTTCTTC.

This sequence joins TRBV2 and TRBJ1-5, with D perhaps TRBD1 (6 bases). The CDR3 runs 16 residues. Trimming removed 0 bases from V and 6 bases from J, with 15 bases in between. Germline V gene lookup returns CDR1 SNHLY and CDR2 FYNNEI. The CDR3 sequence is CASSEASQGGGQPQHF. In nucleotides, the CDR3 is TGTGCCAGCAGTGAAGCCTCACAGGGAGGGGGTCAGCCCCAGCATTTT.

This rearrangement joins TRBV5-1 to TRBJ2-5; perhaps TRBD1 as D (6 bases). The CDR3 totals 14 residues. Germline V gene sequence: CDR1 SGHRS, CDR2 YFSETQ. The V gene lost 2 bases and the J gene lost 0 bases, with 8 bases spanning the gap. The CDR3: CASSLQGDQETQYF. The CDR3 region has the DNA TGCGCCAGCAGCTTACAGGGAGACCAAGAGACCCAGTACTTC.

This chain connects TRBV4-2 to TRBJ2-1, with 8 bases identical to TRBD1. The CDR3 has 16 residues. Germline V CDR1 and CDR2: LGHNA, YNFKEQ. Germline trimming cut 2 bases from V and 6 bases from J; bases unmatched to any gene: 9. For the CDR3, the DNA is TGTGCCAGCAGCCAACGGACAGGGAAGGTGGTCAATGAGCAGTTCTTC. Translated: CASSQRTGKVVNEQFF.